A single sample is the source of the 13 T cell receptor beta chains below, sequenced in a study of beta chain features in type 1 diabetes. Study findings and constraints: Moderate but significant shortening of TCRB CDR3s was recorded in all four CD4+ subsets from Type 1 diabetes patients.

These TCRs are of unknown antigen specificity. Sequenced material consisted of expressed TCRB transcripts (all of the isolated RNA was reverse transcribed). Sequencing used immunoSEQ multiplex PCR; TCRdb keeps in-frame clones, though not all of them. This table holds a few hundred thousand clones, 9.5% to 10% found once. The sequencing sample was made of central memory CD4+ T cells from blood. The receptors originated from a man younger than 45 with type 1 diabetes.

The chain has TRBV15 and TRBJ1-1; 12 nucleotides line up with TRBD1. Germline CDR1 LNHNV, CDR2 YYDKDF (reference sequence). The CDR3 sequence is 16 residues long. Germline trimming cut 1 base from V and 4 bases from J; bases unmatched to any gene: 4. The CDR3 sequence: CATSRGGTGGRTEAFF. CDR3 in DNA: TGTGCCACCAGCAGAGGAGGGACAGGGGGCCGCACTGAAGCTTTCTTT.

This chain joins TRBV6-5 and TRBJ2-1; D is uncertain. The CDR3 is 12 amino acids. V shed 4 bases and J shed 6 bases, with 7 bases lying between them. Germline CDR1 MNHEY, CDR2 SVGAGI. CDR3 nucleotide sequence: TGTGCCAGCAGTTCCCCTAGCAATGAGCAGTTCTTC. It codes for CASSSPSNEQFF.

The chain links TRBV5-1 to TRBJ2-2; 11 bases are shared with TRBD1. Per the germline V gene, CDR1 is SGHRS and CDR2 is YFSETQ. The CDR3 loop spans 16 amino acids. The V and J ends lost 3 bases and 6 bases, in that order; junction bases with no gene match: 7. The CDR3 spells CASSSLRDRGSGELFF. CDR3 sequence (DNA): TGCGCCAGCAGCTCACTCCGGGACAGGGGGTCCGGGGAGCTGTTTTTT. Full variable domain (remainder filled in from reference TRBV5-1 and TRBJ2-2): KAGVTQTPRYLIKTRGQQVTLSCSPISGHRSVSWYQQTPGQGLQFLFEYFSETQRNKGNFPGRFSGRQFSNSRSEMNVSTLELGDSALYLCASSSLRDRGSGELFFGEGSRLTVL.

The CDR3, as DNA: TGTGCCTGGGAATCCGGGACTACGGATACGCAGTATTTT. It codes for CAWESGTTDTQYF. The rearrangement joins TRBV30 to TRBJ2-3; TRBD2 matches 7 bases. This CDR3 is built from 13 residues. The trim removed 5 bases at V and 6 bases at J, leaving 8 bases unmatched. Looked up from germline, CDR1 is GTSNPN and CDR2 is SVGIG (reference sequence).

This clone was seen a few times. This chain links TRBV12-5 with TRBJ2-5, with 13 nucleotides matching TRBD2. The J segment lost 4 bases and the V segment lost 4 bases, leaving 6 bases of the junction unmatched. CDR1 is LGHNT, CDR2 FRNRAP, per germline. The CDR3 has 16 amino acids. The CDR3 here is CASGYGLAGDGETQYF. CDR3 sequence (DNA): TGTGCTAGTGGTTATGGACTAGCGGGAGACGGAGAGACCCAGTACTTC.

The genes are TRBV6-6 and TRBJ1-2; tentatively, D is TRBD1 (6 bases). CDR1 is MNHNY, CDR2 SVGAGI, per germline (reference sequence). The CDR3 runs to 15 residues. V was shortened by 5 bases and J by 1 base, with 14 bases between the two germline ends. The CDR3: CASSQNRDNNYGYTF. The CDR3 DNA sequence: TGTGCCAGCAGTCAAAACCGGGACAATAACTATGGCTACACCTTC.

A few counts support this clone. The rearrangement uses TRBV2 and TRBJ2-2; TRBD2 aligns across 12 bases. Germline V CDR1 and CDR2: SNHLY, FYNNEI. The CDR3 is 16 residues long. The ends lost 6 bases at V and 5 bases at J; junction bases unmatched: 7. This chain's CDR3 is CASRGGLAGPTGELFF. CDR3 coding DNA: TGTGCCAGCAGGGGGGGACTAGCGGGTCCAACCGGGGAGCTGTTTTTT.

This clone was counted between two and nine times. The V call is TRBV5-6, the J call TRBJ1-1, with D uncertain. Trimming removed 4 bases at V and 4 bases at J, with 17 bases between. The germline V gene encodes CDR1 SGHDT and CDR2 YYEEEE. CDR3 length: 15 amino acids. The CDR3 bases are TGTGCCAGCAGCCCGGGGAACACGGGGAGCACTGAAGCTTTCTTT. Amino acids: CASSPGNTGSTEAFF.

There are a few counts of this clone. This chain joins TRBV18 and TRBJ2-3, with D uncertain. Trimming took 2 bases from V and 4 from J, leaving 13 bases between them. The CDR3 totals 15 residues. Germline-derived CDR1 and CDR2 are KGHSH and LQKENI. The CDR3 DNA is TGTGCCAGCTCACCATTCGCGGCAAACCCAGATACGCAGTATTTT. Its protein is CASSPFAANPDTQYF.

A word on this clone: This sample also contains other DNA sequences that code for the same CDR3. J is TRBJ1-5 and V is TRBV7-3; 8 bases map to TRBD1. CDR1 SGHTA and CDR2 FQGTGA come from the germline V gene. This CDR3 spans 15 amino acids. Losses at the gene ends were 1 base for V and 6 bases for J; bases not matched to a gene: 5. The CDR3 DNA reads as TGTGCCAGCAGCTTAAGTGGACAGGGAGGTCAGCCCCAGCATTTT. The encoded protein is CASSLSGQGGQPQHF.

The chain recombines TRBV7-9 with TRBJ2-5; 14 nucleotides agree with TRBD2. The DNA end is a closer match to TRBJ2-7, so the J assignment may be wrong. In germline, CDR1 is SEHNR, CDR2 FQNEAQ (reference sequence). CDR3 length: 15 amino acids. The CDR3 loop is CASVLTSGRANEQYF. DNA of the CDR3: TGTGCCAGCGTCCTGACTAGCGGGAGGGCCAACGAGCAGTACTTC.

The chain has TRBV18 and TRBJ2-2; 8 bases match TRBD2. Germline assignment: CDR1 KGHSH and CDR2 LQKENI. Unmatched junction bases numbered 10, after V lost 3 bases and J lost 1 base. The CDR3 sequence is 18 residues long. DNA for the CDR3: TGTGCCAGCTCACCGATTGTTGGTACTAGCGGGAACACCGGGGAGCTGTTTTTT. This sequence encodes CASSPIVGTSGNTGELFF.

In DNA form, the CDR3 reads TGTGCCAGCAGAACCGGGAGAGGGGACTATGGCTACACCTTC. This codes for CASRTGRGDYGYTF. The chain is built from TRBV6-6 and TRBJ1-2, with TRBD1 as a possible D gene (5 bases). The CDR3 has 14 amino acids. Germline-derived CDR1 and CDR2 are MNHNY and SVGAGI (reference sequence). Trimming stripped 6 bases from V and 3 bases from J, with 14 bases between.